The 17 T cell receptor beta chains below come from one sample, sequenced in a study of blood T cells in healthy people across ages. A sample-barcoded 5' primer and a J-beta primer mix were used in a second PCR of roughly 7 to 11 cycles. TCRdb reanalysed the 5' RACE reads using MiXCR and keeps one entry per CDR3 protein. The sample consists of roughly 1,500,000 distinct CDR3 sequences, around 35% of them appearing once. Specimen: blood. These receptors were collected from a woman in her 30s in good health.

This CDR3 is CASSEELGQGYGYTF. CDR3 in DNA: TGTGCCAGCAGTGAAGAACTGGGACAGGGATATGGCTACACCTTC. The chain is built from TRBV6-4 and TRBJ1-2; 9 bases agree with TRBD1. Germline V gene lookup returns CDR1 MRHNA and CDR2 SNTAGT. The V gene end was trimmed by 3 bases and the J gene end by 5 bases; junction bases not matched to a gene: 7. This CDR3 is built from 15 residues.

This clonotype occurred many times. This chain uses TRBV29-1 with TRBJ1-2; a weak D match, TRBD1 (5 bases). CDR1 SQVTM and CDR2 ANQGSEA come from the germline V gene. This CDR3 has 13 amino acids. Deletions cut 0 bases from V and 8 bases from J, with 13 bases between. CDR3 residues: CSVEDWAREGYTF. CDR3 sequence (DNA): TGCAGCGTTGAAGATTGGGCCAGGGAAGGCTACACCTTC.

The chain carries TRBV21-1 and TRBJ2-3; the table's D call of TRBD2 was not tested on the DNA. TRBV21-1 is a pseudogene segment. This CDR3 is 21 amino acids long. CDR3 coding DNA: TGTGCCAGCAGCAAAGTAGTTGGGCTAGTGGGGGGCCCGCAGAACACAGATACGCAGTATTTT. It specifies CASSKVVGLVGGPQNTDTQYF.

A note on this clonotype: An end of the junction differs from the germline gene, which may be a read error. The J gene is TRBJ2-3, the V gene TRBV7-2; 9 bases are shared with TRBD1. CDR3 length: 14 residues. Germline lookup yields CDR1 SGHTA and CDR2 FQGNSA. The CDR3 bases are TGTGCCAGCAACTTACAGGGGGCCGGAGATACGCAGTATTTT. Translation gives CASNLQGAGDTQYF.

CDR3 coding DNA: TGTGCCAGCAGCCGCCGCGGGACTAGCTCCGCCGGAGAGACCCAGTACTTC. Its translation: CASSRRGTSSAGETQYF. The chain links TRBV3-1 to TRBJ2-5, with 9 bases lining up with TRBD2. Trimming cost V 4 bases and J 4 bases; bases outside gene matches: 13. Germline V lookup: CDR1 LGHDT, CDR2 YNNKEL (reference sequence). The CDR3 spans 17 residues.

CDR3 sequence reads: CASRNRGSSYEQYF. The CDR3 region has the DNA TGCGCCAGCAGGAACAGGGGAAGTTCCTACGAGCAGTACTTC. This sequence joins TRBV10-2 and TRBJ2-7; 7 nucleotides align to TRBD1. This CDR3 has 14 residues. J lost 1 base, V lost 6 bases, and 6 bases had no gene match. CDR1 WSHSY and CDR2 SAAADI come from the germline V gene.

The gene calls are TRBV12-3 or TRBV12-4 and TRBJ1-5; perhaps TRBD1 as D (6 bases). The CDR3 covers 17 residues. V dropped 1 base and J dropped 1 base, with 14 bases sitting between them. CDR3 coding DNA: TGTGCCAGCAGTTTAGAACATACAGGGTCGAGCAATCAGCCCCAGCATTTT. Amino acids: CASSLEHTGSSNQPQHF.

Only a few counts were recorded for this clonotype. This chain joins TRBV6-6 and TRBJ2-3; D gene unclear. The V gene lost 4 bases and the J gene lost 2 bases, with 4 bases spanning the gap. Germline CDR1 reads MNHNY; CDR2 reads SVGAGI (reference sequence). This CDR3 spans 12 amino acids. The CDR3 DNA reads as TGTGCCAGCAGTTTCATCACAGATACGCAGTATTTT. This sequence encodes CASSFITDTQYF.

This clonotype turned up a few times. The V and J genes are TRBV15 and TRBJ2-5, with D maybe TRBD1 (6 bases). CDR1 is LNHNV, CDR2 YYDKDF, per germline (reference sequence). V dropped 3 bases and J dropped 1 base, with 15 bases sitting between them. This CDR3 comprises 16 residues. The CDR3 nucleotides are TGTGCCACCAGCAGGCGGACCACAGGGTCCCAAGAGACCCAGTACTTC. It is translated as CATSRRTTGSQETQYF.

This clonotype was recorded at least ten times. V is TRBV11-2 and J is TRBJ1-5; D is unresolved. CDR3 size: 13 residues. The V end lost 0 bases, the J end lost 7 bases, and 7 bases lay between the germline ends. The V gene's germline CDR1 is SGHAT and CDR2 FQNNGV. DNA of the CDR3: TGTGCCAGCAGCTTAGATCGAGGACAGCCCCAGCATTTT. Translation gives CASSLDRGQPQHF.

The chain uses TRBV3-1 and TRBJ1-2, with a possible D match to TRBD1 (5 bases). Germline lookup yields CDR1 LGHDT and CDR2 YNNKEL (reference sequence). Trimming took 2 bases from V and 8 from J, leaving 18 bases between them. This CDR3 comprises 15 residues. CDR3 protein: CASSQKRGGAAGYTF. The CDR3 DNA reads TGTGCCAGCAGCCAAAAACGCGGAGGGGCCGCAGGCTACACCTTC.

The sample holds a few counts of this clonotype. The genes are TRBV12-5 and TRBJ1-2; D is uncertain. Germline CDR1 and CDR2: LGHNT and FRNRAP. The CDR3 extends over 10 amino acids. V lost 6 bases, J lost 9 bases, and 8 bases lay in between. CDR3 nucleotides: TGTGCTAGTGGCTCCCTTAGCTACACCTTC. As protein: CASGSLSYTF. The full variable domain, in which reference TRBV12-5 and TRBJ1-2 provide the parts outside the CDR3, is DARVTQTPRHKVTEMGQEVTMRCQPILGHNTVFWYRQTMMQGLELLAYFRNRAPLDDSGMPKDRFSAEMPDATLATLKIQPSEPRDSAVYFCASGSLSYTFGSGTRLTVV.

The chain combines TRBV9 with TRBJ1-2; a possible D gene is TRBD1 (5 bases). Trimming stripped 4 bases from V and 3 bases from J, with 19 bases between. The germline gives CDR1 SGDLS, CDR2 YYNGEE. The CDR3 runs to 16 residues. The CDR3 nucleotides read TGTGCCAGCAGCACCACTAGGGACCCAAGGGACTATGGCTACACCTTC. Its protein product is CASSTTRDPRDYGYTF.

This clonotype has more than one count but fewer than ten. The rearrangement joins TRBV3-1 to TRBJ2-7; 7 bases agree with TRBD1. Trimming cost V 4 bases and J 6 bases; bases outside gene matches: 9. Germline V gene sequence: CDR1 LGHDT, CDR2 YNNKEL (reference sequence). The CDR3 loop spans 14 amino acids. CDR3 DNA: TGTGCCAGCAGCCTGAACCCACAGGGGCGCGAGCAGTACTTC. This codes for CASSLNPQGREQYF.

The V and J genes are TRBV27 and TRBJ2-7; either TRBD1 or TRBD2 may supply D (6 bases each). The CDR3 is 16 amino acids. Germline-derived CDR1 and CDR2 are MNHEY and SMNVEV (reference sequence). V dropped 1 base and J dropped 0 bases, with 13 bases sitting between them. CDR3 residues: CASSLWGASYSYEQYF. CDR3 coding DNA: TGTGCCAGCAGTTTATGGGGGGCTAGCTACTCCTACGAGCAGTACTTC.

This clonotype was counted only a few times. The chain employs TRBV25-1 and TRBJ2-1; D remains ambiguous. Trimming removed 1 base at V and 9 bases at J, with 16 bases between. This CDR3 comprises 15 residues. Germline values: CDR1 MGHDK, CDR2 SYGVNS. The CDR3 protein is CASSESSGVWAEQFF. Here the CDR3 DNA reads TGTGCCAGCAGTGAATCATCTGGGGTTTGGGCTGAGCAGTTCTTC.

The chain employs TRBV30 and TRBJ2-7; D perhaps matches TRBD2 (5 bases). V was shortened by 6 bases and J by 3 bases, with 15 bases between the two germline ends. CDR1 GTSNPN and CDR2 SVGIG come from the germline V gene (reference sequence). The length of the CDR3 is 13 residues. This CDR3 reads CACSGKRYYEQYF. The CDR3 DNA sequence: TGTGCCTGTTCCGGGAAGAGGTACTACGAGCAGTACTTC.